A single sample gave rise to the 13 T cell receptor beta chains below, sequenced in a study of cytomegalovirus exposure and HLA in healthy donors. In the PCR, 60 Vbeta and 13 Jbeta primers were used. The protocol was immunoSEQ multiplex PCR, while the TCRdb copy is restricted to in-frame clones and leaves out a portion. The sample lists approximately 110,000 clones, 78% seen once, with 3% to 4.5% in the top ten. Sample: PBMCs. All receptors derive from a man in his forties or fifties in good health and CMV-seronegative.

The V call is TRBV7-9, the J call TRBJ2-5, with TRBD1 matching 7 bases. The germline CDR1 and CDR2 sequences are SEHNR and FQNEAQ (reference sequence). The CDR3 is 13 amino acids. The J segment lost 4 bases and the V segment lost 3 bases, leaving 2 bases of the junction unmatched. The CDR3: CASSLAGGETQYF. The CDR3 coding sequence is TGTGCCAGCAGCTTGGCAGGGGGAGAGACCCAGTACTTC.

This sequence joins TRBV29-1 and TRBJ1-2, with 8 bases identical to TRBD1. V dropped 7 bases and J dropped 4; count of bases not matched to a gene: 5. The germline V gene encodes CDR1 SQVTM and CDR2 ANQGSEA. CDR3 length: 12 residues. The CDR3 bases are TGCAGCGCGGGAGGACAGGGCTATGGCTACACCTTC. This encodes CSAGGQGYGYTF.

This clone showed up just a few times. The CDR3 DNA follows: TGCGCCAGCAGCTTGCCGTCCGGAAACACCATATATTTT. Protein sequence: CASSLPSGNTIYF. The chain has TRBV5-1 and TRBJ1-3; no reliable D call. This CDR3 is 13 amino acids long. Germline loops: CDR1 SGHRS, CDR2 YFSETQ. The V and J ends lost 1 base and 4 bases respectively, with 6 bases between them.

Regarding this clone: Mismatch with germline at one junction end may stem from a read error. The gene calls are TRBV7-9 and TRBJ2-5; TRBD1 is a possible D gene (6 bases). The CDR3 extends over 16 amino acids. Germline V lookup: CDR1 SEHNR, CDR2 FQNEAQ (reference sequence). CDR3 sequence (DNA): TGTTCCAGCAGCTTTTACCGAAACAGGGACCAAGAGACCCAGTACTTC. As protein: CSSSFYRNRDQETQYF.

The V gene is TRBV7-9, the J gene TRBJ1-1, with a tentative D call TRBD1 (5 bases). Trimming left V 2 bases short and J 6 bases short, with 13 bases between. Germline CDR1 is SEHNR and CDR2 is FQNEAQ (reference sequence). The CDR3 has 14 amino acids. The CDR3 is CASSLLGGDAEAFF. The CDR3 DNA is TGTGCCAGCAGCTTATTGGGGGGGGACGCTGAAGCTTTCTTT.

The CDR3: CASSGRDLYTF. The CDR3 coding sequence is TGTGCCAGCAGTGGCCGGGATCTCTACACCTTC. The V gene is TRBV6-5, the J gene TRBJ1-2; D gene ambiguous. Trimming cost V 5 bases and J 10 bases, with 11 bases left between them. Germline V gene sequence: CDR1 MNHEY, CDR2 SVGAGI. The CDR3 extends over 11 amino acids.

The V and J genes are TRBV27 and TRBJ2-7; D may be TRBD2 (6 bases). Germline V gene data show CDR1 as MNHEY and CDR2 as SMNVEV (reference sequence). The V end was cut by 6 bases, the J end by 6 bases, with 18 bases between. The CDR3 totals 14 residues. The CDR3 bases are TGTGCCAGCAGCCGAGGGACTTCGGGCGGCGAGCAGTACTTC. This gives the protein CASSRGTSGGEQYF.

The chain carries TRBV12-5 and TRBJ1-1; no definite D call. Germline CDR1 reads LGHNT; CDR2 reads FRNRAP. This CDR3 is built from 14 residues. Trimming pared 6 bases from V and 5 bases from J, leaving 16 bases between. For the CDR3, the DNA is TGTGCTAGTGGCTTTTTACTCGGGGAAACTGAAGCTTTCTTT. Its translation is CASGFLLGETEAFF.

The J gene is TRBJ1-1, the V gene TRBV9; D gene unclear. The length of the CDR3 is 13 residues. The V gene's germline CDR1 is SGDLS and CDR2 YYNGEE. Trimming left V 1 base short and J 5 bases short, with 9 bases between. The CDR3 loop is CASSVRGGTEAFF. Here the CDR3 DNA reads TGTGCCAGCAGCGTACGGGGTGGGACTGAAGCTTTCTTT.

The chain carries TRBV6-1 and TRBJ2-5, with 11 nucleotides matching TRBD1. Germline CDR1 is MNHNS and CDR2 is SASEGT. The trim removed 8 bases at V and 5 bases at J, leaving 10 bases unmatched. The CDR3 has 15 amino acids. The CDR3 DNA follows: TGTGCCAGCGTAAGCTGGACAGGGGGCTTTGAGACCCAGTACTTC. The encoded protein is CASVSWTGGFETQYF.

This CDR3 reads CASRNHQGGTEAFF. The CDR3 coding sequence is TGTGCCAGCAGAAACCACCAGGGGGGCACTGAAGCTTTCTTT. This chain joins TRBV7-2 and TRBJ1-1; TRBD1 agrees at 7 bases. Germline-derived CDR1 and CDR2 are SGHTA and FQGNSA. V was pared by 6 bases and J by 4 bases, with 8 bases of the junction left unmatched. This CDR3 contains 14 residues.

CDR3 region: CASSLDAETQYF. CDR3 sequence (DNA): TGCGCCAGCAGCTTGGACGCGGAGACCCAGTACTTC. The gene calls are TRBV5-1 and TRBJ2-5; no clear D. Germline loops: CDR1 SGHRS, CDR2 YFSETQ. Trimming stripped 0 bases from V and 5 bases from J, with 5 bases between. The CDR3 spans 12 residues. Looking up the rest from reference TRBV5-1 and TRBJ2-5 gives the full variable domain: KAGVTQTPRYLIKTRGQQVTLSCSPISGHRSVSWYQQTPGQGLQFLFEYFSETQRNKGNFPGRFSGRQFSNSRSEMNVSTLELGDSALYLCASSLDAETQYFGPGTRLLVL.

The chain recombines TRBV11-2 with TRBJ2-7, with 8 bases identical to TRBD2. V lost 2 bases to trimming and J lost 3 bases; unmatched junction nucleotides: 9. Germline V gives CDR1 SGHAT, CDR2 FQNNGV. This CDR3 is 16 amino acids long. The CDR3 nucleotides are TGTGCCAGCAGCTTACCAAGCGGGGGAGGAGGCTACGAGCAGTACTTC. Residues: CASSLPSGGGGYEQYF. The full variable domain, completed using reference TRBV11-2 and TRBJ2-7, is EAGVAQSPRYKIIEKRQSVAFWCNPISGHATLYWYQQILGQGPKLLIQFQNNGVVDDSQLPKDRFSAERLKGVDSTLKIQPAKLEDSAVYLCASSLPSGGGGYEQYFGPGTRLTVT.